This TCR beta chain was obtained from a study of blood T cell repertoires in COVID-19. Sequencing used immunoSEQ multiplex PCR; TCRdb keeps in-frame clones, though not all of them. The sample carries tens of thousands of clones, 80% recorded once. Looked up from germline, CDR1 is SGHRS and CDR2 is YFSETQ. V lost 4 bases and J lost 0; bases outside the gene matches: 7. CDR3 length: 16 amino acids. The gene calls are TRBV5-1 and TRBJ2-3; TRBD2 aligns across 8 bases. This clonotype was obtained from a woman at least 80 years old with acute or convalescent COVID-19. The sequenced sample was peripheral blood. The DNA of the CDR3 is TGCGCCAGCAGCACCACTAGCGGATACAGCACAGATACGCAGTATTTT. As protein: CASSTTSGYSTDTQYF.